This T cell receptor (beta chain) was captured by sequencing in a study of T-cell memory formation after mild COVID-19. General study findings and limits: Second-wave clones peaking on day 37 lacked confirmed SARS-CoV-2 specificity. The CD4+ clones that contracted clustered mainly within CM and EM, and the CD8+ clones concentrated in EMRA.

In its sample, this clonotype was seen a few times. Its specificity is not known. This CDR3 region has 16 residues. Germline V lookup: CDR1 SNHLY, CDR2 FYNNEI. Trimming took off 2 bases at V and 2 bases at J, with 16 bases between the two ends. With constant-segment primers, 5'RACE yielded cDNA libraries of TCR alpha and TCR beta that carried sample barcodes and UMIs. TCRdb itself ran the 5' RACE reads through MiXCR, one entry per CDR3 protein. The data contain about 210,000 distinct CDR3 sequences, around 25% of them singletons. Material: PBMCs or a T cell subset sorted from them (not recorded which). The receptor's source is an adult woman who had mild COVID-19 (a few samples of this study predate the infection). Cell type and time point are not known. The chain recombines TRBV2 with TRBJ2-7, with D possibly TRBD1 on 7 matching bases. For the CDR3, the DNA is TGTGCCAGCAGTGAACGGGTGGGCAGGGGGGCCTACGAGCAGTACTTC. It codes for CASSERVGRGAYEQYF.